This TCR beta chain was recovered during a study of blood T cell repertoires in COVID-19. Study in general: COVID-19 samples from acute and convalescent phases originated in the United States, Italy and Spain. Sources were T cells, B-cell-depleted T cells, or PBMCs; the material itself was cDNA or gDNA.

Original analysis: Reference gene primer amplification in the assay estimated nucleated cell counts. TCRdb's table, derived via immunoSEQ multiplex PCR, lists solely in-frame clones and lacks some. From that table come the V and J calls and clone size; the DNA was used to work out D and trimming. Of about 130,000 clones in the sample, around 88% were seen once. Germline assignment: CDR1 SGHTA and CDR2 FQGNSA. V lost 2 bases and J lost 4, with 5 bases in between. The CDR3 contains 12 residues. Specimen: peripheral blood. The chain couples TRBV7-2 to TRBJ1-2; no reliable D call. This TCR was sampled from a man aged 45-65 years with acute or convalescent COVID-19. CDR3 sequence reads: CASSLQAYGYTF. DNA of the CDR3: TGTGCCAGCAGCTTACAGGCCTATGGCTACACCTTC. Combining the CDR3 with reference TRBV7-2 and TRBJ1-2 gives the whole variable domain GAGVSQSPSNKVTEKGKDVELRCDPISGHTALYWYRQSLGQGLEFLIYFQGNSAPDKSGLPSDRFSAERTGGSVSTLTIQRTQQEDSAVYLCASSLQAYGYTFGSGTRLTVV.